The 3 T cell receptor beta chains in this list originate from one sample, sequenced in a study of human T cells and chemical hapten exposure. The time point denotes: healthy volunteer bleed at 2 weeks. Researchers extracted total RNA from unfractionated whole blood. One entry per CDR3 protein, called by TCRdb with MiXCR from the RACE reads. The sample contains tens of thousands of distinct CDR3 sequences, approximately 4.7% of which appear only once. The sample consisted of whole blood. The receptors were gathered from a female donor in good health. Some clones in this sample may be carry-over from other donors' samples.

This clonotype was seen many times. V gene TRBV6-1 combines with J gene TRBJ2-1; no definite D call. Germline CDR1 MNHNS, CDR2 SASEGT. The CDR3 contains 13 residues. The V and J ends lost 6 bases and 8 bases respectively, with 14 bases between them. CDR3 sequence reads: CASRGRPGYEQFF. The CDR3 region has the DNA TGTGCCAGCAGGGGCAGGCCGGGCTATGAGCAGTTCTTC.

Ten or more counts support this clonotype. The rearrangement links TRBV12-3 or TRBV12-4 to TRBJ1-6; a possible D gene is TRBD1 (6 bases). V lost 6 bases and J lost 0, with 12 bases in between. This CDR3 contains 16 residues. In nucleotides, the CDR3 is TGTGCCAGCAGACACAGGGTAGTCTCCTATAATTCACCCCTCCACTTT. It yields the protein CASRHRVVSYNSPLHF.

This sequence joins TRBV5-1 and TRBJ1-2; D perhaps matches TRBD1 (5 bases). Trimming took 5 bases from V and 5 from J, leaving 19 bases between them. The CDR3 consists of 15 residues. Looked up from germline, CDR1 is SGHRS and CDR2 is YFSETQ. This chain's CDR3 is CASRSPSGTNYGYTF. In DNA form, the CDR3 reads TGCGCCAGCAGATCGCCGTCCGGGACGAATTATGGCTACACCTTC.